This T cell receptor beta chain stems from a study of cytomegalovirus exposure and HLA in healthy donors. Germline CDR1 and CDR2: SGHNT and YENEEA. The CDR3 is made up of 16 amino acids. The V gene end was trimmed by 5 bases and the J gene end by 3 bases; junction bases not matched to a gene: 9. Donors sampled were nominally healthy, though unrecorded immune exposures were likely. Study results and caveats: From TCR beta sequences, most subjects' HLA-A and HLA-B alleles were reportedly predicted accurately. Most of the CMV-associated TCR beta chains (in a later analysis) appeared to be HLA-restricted.

Use of 60 Vbeta and 13 Jbeta primers characterized the PCR. Sequencing used immunoSEQ multiplex PCR; TCRdb keeps in-frame clones, though not all of them. The sample spans about 140,000 clones; the ten largest clones claim roughly 3%. In the case of this clone: Its target is unknown.

The TCR sequence derives from a man aged 35-49 years in good health and CMV-seronegative. The sequencing input was PBMCs. The rearrangement uses TRBV11-3 and TRBJ2-2; 7 bases align to TRBD1. Here the CDR3 reads CASSHRKGAYTGELFF. The CDR3 nucleotides are TGTGCCAGCAGCCACAGGAAGGGGGCGTACACCGGGGAGCTGTTTTTT. The full variable domain, in which reference TRBV11-3 and TRBJ2-2 provide the parts outside the CDR3, is EAGVVQSPRYKIIEKKQPVAFWCNPISGHNTLYWYLQNLGQGPELLIRYENEEAVDDSQLPKDRFSAERLKGVDSTLKIQPAELGDSAVYLCASSHRKGAYTGELFFGEGSRLTVL.